The 31 T cell receptor beta chains below all came from one sample that was sequenced in a study of T-cell memory formation after mild COVID-19. TCRdb reanalysed the 5' RACE reads using MiXCR and keeps one entry per CDR3 protein. The data show around 200,000 distinct CDR3 sequences, 10% seen once. Specimen: PBMCs or a T cell subset sorted from them (not recorded which). Source of these receptors: a man between 18 and 29 years old who had mild COVID-19 (a few samples of this study predate the infection). Cell type and time point are not known.

In regard to this clonotype: Compared with germline, one end of the junction differs, possibly owing to a read error. The chain combines TRBV7-3 with TRBJ2-1; TRBD2 matches at 14 bases. CDR1 and CDR2 from the germline V gene are SGHTA and FQGTGA. The CDR3 consists of 19 residues. CDR3 DNA: TGTGCCACCCGAACTACGGGACTAGCGGGGGAAAGCTCCTACAATGAGCGGTTCTTC. Protein product: CATRTTGLAGESSYNERFF.

This clonotype was counted between two and nine times. The chain carries TRBV7-8 and TRBJ2-3; no clear D gene. Per germline, CDR1 SGHVS and CDR2 FQNEAQ. V was clipped by 0 bases and J by 7 bases, with 5 bases between them. The CDR3 length is 12 residues. The CDR3 reads CASSLAPNTQYF. DNA of the CDR3: TGTGCCAGCAGCTTAGCGCCTAATACGCAGTATTTT.

The genes are TRBV20-1 and TRBJ2-5; 7 positions agree with TRBD1. CDR1 DFQATT and CDR2 SNEGSKA come from the germline V gene (reference sequence). The CDR3 runs to 15 residues. Trimming cost V 2 bases and J 4 bases; bases outside gene matches: 10. CDR3 residues: CSARTPRGFGETQYF. DNA of the CDR3: TGCAGTGCTAGAACCCCCAGGGGGTTTGGAGAGACCCAGTACTTC.

This clonotype has only a few counts. V and J are TRBV20-1 and TRBJ2-3; no clear D gene. There are 11 residues in the CDR3. V dropped 2 bases and J dropped 2 bases, with 2 bases sitting between them. Germline values: CDR1 DFQATT, CDR2 SNEGSKA (reference sequence). CDR3 sequence (DNA): TGCAGTGCTAGAATCACAGATACGCAGTATTTT. Its protein is CSARITDTQYF.

This clonotype showed up many times. The chain uses TRBV7-3 and TRBJ2-1; possible D gene TRBD1, 7 bases. V lost 5 bases and J 8 bases, leaving 16 bases between the germline ends. This CDR3 has 14 amino acids. Per the germline V gene, CDR1 is SGHTA and CDR2 is FQGTGA. The CDR3 DNA is TGTGCCAGCAGCCCCCCAGGGGGGAACCATGAGCAGTTCTTC. This gives the protein CASSPPGGNHEQFF.

The V and J genes are TRBV12-3 or TRBV12-4 and TRBJ1-4; 10 positions match TRBD1. V shed 3 bases, J shed 8 bases, and the junction held 9 bases outside the gene matches. The CDR3 has 16 residues. This chain's CDR3 is CASSFRPGTGAEKLFF. Written as DNA, the CDR3 is TGTGCCAGCAGTTTCCGCCCCGGGACAGGGGCCGAAAAACTGTTTTTT.

This chain links TRBV2 with TRBJ1-2; TRBD1 matches at 11 bases. J was trimmed by 5 bases and V by 5 bases; bases with no gene match: 4. The CDR3 is 14 residues long. The germline V gene encodes CDR1 SNHLY and CDR2 FYNNEI. This CDR3 is CASSRDRGDYGYTF. DNA of the CDR3: TGTGCCAGCAGTCGGGACAGGGGGGATTATGGCTACACCTTC.

This clonotype was seen repeatedly, ten times or more. This chain connects TRBV2 to TRBJ2-5; unclear D gene. CDR1 and CDR2 (germline): SNHLY, FYNNEI. Between the trimmed V and J ends, which lost 3 bases and 5 bases, there was a span of 4 bases. CDR3 length equals 11 residues. The CDR3 reads CASSERETQYF. The CDR3 bases are TGTGCCAGCAGTGAGAGGGAGACCCAGTACTTC.

The V gene is TRBV19, the J gene TRBJ2-1; D tentatively reads TRBD1 or TRBD2 (5 bases each). From germline, CDR1 is LNHDA and CDR2 SQIVND (reference sequence). This CDR3 has 12 residues. The V gene lost 7 bases and the J gene lost 5 bases, with 9 bases spanning the gap. CDR3 residues: CASKRGDNEQFF. The CDR3 region has the DNA TGTGCCAGTAAGAGGGGTGACAATGAGCAGTTCTTC.

This clonotype was picked up a small number of times. The V and J genes are TRBV7-2 and TRBJ2-3; D is uncertain. The ends were cut back, 4 bases at V and 1 base at J, with 9 bases in the middle. CDR3 length: 14 amino acids. From germline, CDR1 is SGHTA and CDR2 FQGNSA. The CDR3, as DNA: TGTGCCAGCAGCTGGGCCGAAGGCACAGATACGCAGTATTTT. As protein: CASSWAEGTDTQYF.

The chain employs TRBV27 and TRBJ1-2; D ambiguous. Germline CDR1 MNHEY, CDR2 SMNVEV (reference sequence). The CDR3 is 14 amino acids. Trimming took 6 bases from V and 7 from J, leaving 18 bases between them. CDR3 DNA sequence: TGTGCCAGCAGGCCGGACCGACCGGGAGGTGGCTACACCTTC. This encodes CASRPDRPGGGYTF.

The genes are TRBV5-4 and TRBJ2-2; 7 bases align to TRBD2. This CDR3 is built from 18 residues. Unmatched junction bases numbered 10, after V lost 1 base and J lost 1 base. Germline loops: CDR1 SGHNT, CDR2 YYREEE (reference sequence). As DNA, the CDR3 is TGTGCCAGCAGCTTGTCGACTCGCTCGGGGGGGAACACCGGGGAGCTGTTTTTT. The encoded protein is CASSLSTRSGGNTGELFF.

In this sample, this clonotype turned up once. An end of the junction differs from the germline gene, which may be a read error. The chain recombines TRBV7-9 with TRBJ2-4, with 7 bases fitting TRBD1. Germline lookup yields CDR1 SEHNR and CDR2 FQNEAQ (reference sequence). CDR3 length: 10 amino acids. The CDR3 sequence: CASTRQGHDF. Here the CDR3 DNA reads TGTGCCAGCACCCGACAGGGCCACGACTTC.

The sample holds a few counts of this clonotype. The chain recombines TRBV6-2 or TRBV6-3 with TRBJ2-5; TRBD2 agrees at 7 bases. Germline-derived CDR1 and CDR2 are MNHEY and SVGEGT. CDR3 length: 15 amino acids. J was trimmed by 4 bases and V by 2 bases; bases with no gene match: 7. The CDR3: CASSYTTAGLETQYF. The CDR3, as DNA: TGTGCCAGCAGTTACACCACAGCGGGGTTAGAGACCCAGTACTTC.

This clonotype was picked up many times. CDR3 sequence: CASSPLVGTSEAFF. The DNA of the CDR3 is TGTGCCAGCAGTCCCCTCGTGGGGACGTCTGAAGCTTTCTTT. The genes are TRBV27 and TRBJ1-1; tentatively, D is TRBD1 (5 bases). This CDR3 comprises 14 residues. Germline CDR1 and CDR2: MNHEY and SMNVEV (reference sequence). The V gene lost 5 bases and the J gene lost 6 bases, with 16 bases spanning the gap.

The V gene is TRBV20-1, the J gene TRBJ2-1; TRBD1 matches at 11 bases. The J segment lost 7 bases and the V segment lost 4 bases, leaving 12 bases of the junction unmatched. There are 16 residues in the CDR3. CDR1 is DFQATT and CDR2 is SNEGSKA in the germline V gene (reference sequence). CDR3 protein: CSANSYGQGAENEQFF. The CDR3 DNA reads TGCAGTGCTAACTCCTATGGACAGGGGGCCGAGAATGAGCAGTTCTTC.

In its sample, this clonotype was seen many times. This chain uses TRBV4-1 with TRBJ2-7; perhaps TRBD1 as D (5 bases). The CDR3 runs 15 residues. Germline V CDR1 and CDR2: MGHRA, YSYEKL. The V and J ends lost 4 bases and 1 base respectively, with 14 bases between them. Here the CDR3 DNA reads TGCGCCAGCAGCCCGACAGAGACCAAATCCTACGAGCAGTACTTC. Translating gives CASSPTETKSYEQYF.

The gene calls are TRBV12-3 or TRBV12-4 and TRBJ1-1; 8 nucleotides align to TRBD1. This CDR3 is built from 13 residues. Unmatched junction bases numbered 3, after V lost 3 bases and J lost 6 bases. CDR3 protein: CASSFDRGSEAFF. DNA of the CDR3: TGTGCCAGCAGTTTCGACAGGGGATCTGAAGCTTTCTTT.

This clonotype occurred many times. The chain has TRBV10-3 and TRBJ1-2; D possibly corresponds to TRBD1 (5 bases). CDR3 size: 13 residues. V lost 6 bases and J lost 7, with 15 bases in between. Looked up from germline, CDR1 is ENHRY and CDR2 is SYGVKD. The CDR3 DNA is TGTGCCATCAGCCCTCCCGGGGGTAGTGGCTACACCTTC. Its translation is CAISPPGGSGYTF.

This clonotype has more than one count but fewer than ten. The chain carries TRBV20-1 and TRBJ1-6; TRBD1 might be the D (5 bases). The CDR3 sequence is 12 residues long. Germline CDR1 and CDR2: DFQATT and SNEGSKA (reference sequence). The CDR3 loop is CSPQAGDSPLHF. CDR3 nucleotides: TGCAGCCCACAAGCGGGGGATTCACCCCTCCACTTT.

This clonotype came up a few times. The chain uses TRBV4-2 and TRBJ1-2; 9 bases fit TRBD1. CDR1 and CDR2 (germline): LGHNA, YNFKEQ. The CDR3 is made up of 13 amino acids. V lost 2 bases, J lost 6 bases, and 1 base stayed unmatched. In DNA form, the CDR3 reads TGTGCCAGCAGCCAAAGGACAGGGGATGGCTACACCTTC. This translates into CASSQRTGDGYTF.

This clonotype has ten or more counts. The rearrangement links TRBV23-1 to TRBJ2-1; perhaps TRBD2 as D (5 bases). TRBV23-1 qualifies as an ORF whose function is uncertain. The CDR3 is 17 residues long. V lost 0 bases and J lost 5, with 17 bases in between. The CDR3 sequence is CASSQSPEDCPHNEQFF. The CDR3 nucleotides are TGCGCCAGCAGTCAATCCCCGGAGGATTGCCCCCACAATGAGCAGTTCTTC.

The V call is TRBV5-1, the J call TRBJ2-5; D possibly matches TRBD1 or TRBD2 (7 bases each). This CDR3 comprises 13 residues. Trimming shortened V by 7 bases and J by 4 bases, and 14 bases separated the two germline ends. The germline V gene encodes CDR1 SGHRS and CDR2 YFSETQ. Here the CDR3 DNA reads TGCGCCAGCGCCGACAGGGAGGGAGAGACCCAGTACTTC. It codes for CASADREGETQYF. Variable domain in full (rest from reference TRBV5-1 and TRBJ2-5): KAGVTQTPRYLIKTRGQQVTLSCSPISGHRSVSWYQQTPGQGLQFLFEYFSETQRNKGNFPGRFSGRQFSNSRSEMNVSTLELGDSALYLCASADREGETQYFGPGTRLLVL.

This clonotype was recorded a few times. The chain employs TRBV7-2 and TRBJ1-1, with a possible D match to TRBD1 (6 bases). The V end lost 4 bases, the J end lost 12 bases, and 18 bases lay between the germline ends. The CDR3 totals 13 residues. CDR1 and CDR2 from the germline V gene are SGHTA and FQGNSA. The CDR3 loop reads CASSYAGGGMTFF. The DNA of the CDR3 is TGTGCCAGCAGCTATGCGGGGGGCGGTATGACTTTCTTT.

This clonotype was seen just once. The CDR3 bases are TGTGCCAGCAGCGAGGACAGGGGGCAGCCCCAGCATTTT. Amino acids: CASSEDRGQPQHF. The chain couples TRBV5-6 to TRBJ1-5; TRBD1 agrees at 10 bases. V shed 4 bases, J shed 7 bases, and the junction held 2 bases outside the gene matches. CDR1 is SGHDT and CDR2 is YYEEEE in the germline V gene. CDR3 length equals 13 residues. The whole variable domain, filled in from reference TRBV5-6 and TRBJ1-5, reads DAGVTQSPTHLIKTRGQQVTLRCSPKSGHDTVSWYQQALGQGPQFIFQYYEEEERQRGNFPDRFSGHQFPNYSSELNVNALLLGDSALYLCASSEDRGQPQHFGDGTRLSIL.

The chain recombines TRBV4-1 with TRBJ1-2; D unclear. V dropped 1 base and J dropped 4 bases, with 13 bases sitting between them. This CDR3 comprises 15 residues. Germline-derived CDR1 and CDR2 are MGHRA and YSYEKL. The CDR3 loop is CASSQGGALTYGYTF. The DNA of the CDR3 is TGCGCCAGCAGCCAAGGCGGTGCCCTGACCTATGGCTACACCTTC.

This clonotype was observed many times. The chain is built from TRBV7-2 and TRBJ2-4; 11 nucleotides match TRBD1. The CDR3 has 14 amino acids. Germline V gives CDR1 SGHTA, CDR2 FQGNSA. V shed 5 bases, J shed 8 bases, and the junction held 5 bases outside the gene matches. The CDR3 DNA is TGTGCCAGCAGCCCTCGGGACAGGGGGGACATTCAGTACTTC. Translation: CASSPRDRGDIQYF.

This clonotype was detected a few times. The CDR3 sequence is CASSLGGGTYNEQFF. The CDR3 bases are TGTGCCAGCAGTTTAGGGGGTGGGACCTACAATGAGCAGTTCTTC. This chain uses TRBV27 with TRBJ2-1; either TRBD1 or TRBD2 may fit D (5 bases each). This CDR3 is 15 amino acids long. The V gene lost 2 bases and the J gene lost 2 bases, with 10 bases spanning the gap. Germline-derived CDR1 and CDR2 are MNHEY and SMNVEV (reference sequence).

This chain joins TRBV12-3 or TRBV12-4 and TRBJ1-6; possible D gene TRBD1, 5 bases. CDR3 size: 13 residues. The V end lost 7 bases, the J end lost 13 bases, and 17 bases lay between the germline ends. The CDR3 bases are TGTGCCAGCACTTCACGAGGGGTTCTCCCCCTCCACTTT. Its translation: CASTSRGVLPLHF.

This clonotype turned up a few times. The V gene is TRBV7-9, the J gene TRBJ1-6, with 7 bases identical to TRBD1. CDR1 is SEHNR and CDR2 is FQNEAQ in the germline V gene (reference sequence). CDR3 length equals 14 residues. The J segment lost 7 bases and the V segment lost 8 bases, leaving 8 bases of the junction unmatched. The DNA of the CDR3 is TGTGCCAGCTCCAAGACAGGGAGGAATTCACCCCTCCACTTT. It translates to CASSKTGRNSPLHF.

CDR3 sequence: CASSHPDRGGELFF. DNA for the CDR3: TGCGCCAGCAGCCACCCGGACAGGGGGGGGGAGCTGTTTTTT. The chain has TRBV5-1 and TRBJ2-2; TRBD1 agrees at 10 bases. The CDR3 length is 14 residues. Germline CDR1 SGHRS, CDR2 YFSETQ. With V trimmed by 4 bases and J by 8 bases, 5 bases remained unmatched.